A single T cell receptor (beta chain) is shown here with its context. The CDR3 contains 17 residues. Germline loops: CDR1 SGHNT, CDR2 YYREEE (reference sequence). Trimming cost V 3 bases and J 6 bases; bases outside gene matches: 13. The data were obtained in a study of T cell responses to AZD1222 COVID-19 vaccine. Repertoires were generated with immunoSEQ multiplex PCR, while TCRdb's copy carries only in-frame clones and drops some. The sample has 200,000 or so clones, more than 75% seen once. The material sequenced was peripheral blood, taken on day 0 of MenACWY control vaccination. The clonotype originates from an adult in good health. The chain is built from TRBV5-4 and TRBJ2-3, with 10 bases matching TRBD2. In nucleotides, the CDR3 is TGTGCCAGCAGCTCTGGCCTAGCGGGAGCAGTTGGGGATACGCAGTATTTT. Protein: CASSSGLAGAVGDTQYF.